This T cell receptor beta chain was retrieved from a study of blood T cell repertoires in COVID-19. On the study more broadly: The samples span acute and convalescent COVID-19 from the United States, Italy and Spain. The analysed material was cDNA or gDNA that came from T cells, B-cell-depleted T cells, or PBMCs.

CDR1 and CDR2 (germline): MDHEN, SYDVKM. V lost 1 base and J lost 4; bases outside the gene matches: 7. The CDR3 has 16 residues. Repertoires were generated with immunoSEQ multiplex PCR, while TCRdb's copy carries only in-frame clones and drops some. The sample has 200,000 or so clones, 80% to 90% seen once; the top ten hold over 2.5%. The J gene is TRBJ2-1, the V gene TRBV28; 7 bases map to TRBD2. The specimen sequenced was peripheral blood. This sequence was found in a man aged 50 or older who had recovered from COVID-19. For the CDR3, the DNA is TGTGCCAGCAGTTTATACAGTTTACTAGCGTACAATGAGCAGTTCTTC. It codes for CASSLYSLLAYNEQFF.